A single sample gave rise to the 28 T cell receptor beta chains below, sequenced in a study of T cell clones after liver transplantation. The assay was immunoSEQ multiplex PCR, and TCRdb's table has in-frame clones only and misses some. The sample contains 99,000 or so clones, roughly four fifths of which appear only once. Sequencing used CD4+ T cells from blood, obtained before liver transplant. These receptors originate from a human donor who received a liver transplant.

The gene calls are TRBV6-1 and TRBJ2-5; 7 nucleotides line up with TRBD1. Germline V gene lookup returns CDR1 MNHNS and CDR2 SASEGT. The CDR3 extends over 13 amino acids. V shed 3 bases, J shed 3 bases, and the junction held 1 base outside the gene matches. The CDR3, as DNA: TGTGCCAGCAGTGACAGGGGGAAAGAGACCCAGTACTTC. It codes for CASSDRGKETQYF.

The CDR3 loop reads CASSYSARANEKLFF. The CDR3 DNA reads as TGTGCCAGCAGTTACTCGGCGAGGGCGAATGAAAAACTGTTTTTT. The chain carries TRBV6-6 and TRBJ1-4; D ambiguous. From germline, CDR1 is MNHNY and CDR2 SVGAGI (reference sequence). The ends were cut back, 0 bases at V and 5 bases at J, with 10 bases in the middle. CDR3 length: 15 amino acids.

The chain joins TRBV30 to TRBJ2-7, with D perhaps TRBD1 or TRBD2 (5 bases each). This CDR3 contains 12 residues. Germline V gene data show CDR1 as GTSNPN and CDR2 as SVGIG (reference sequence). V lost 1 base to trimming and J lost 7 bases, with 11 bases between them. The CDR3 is CAWSAGAKEQYF. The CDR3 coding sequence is TGTGCCTGGAGTGCCGGGGCTAAGGAGCAGTACTTC.

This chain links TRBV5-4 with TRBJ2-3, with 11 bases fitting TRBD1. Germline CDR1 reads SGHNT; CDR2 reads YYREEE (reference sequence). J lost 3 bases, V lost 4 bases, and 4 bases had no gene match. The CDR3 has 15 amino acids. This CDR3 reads CASSTRDRGTDTQYF. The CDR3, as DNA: TGTGCCAGCAGCACCCGGGACAGGGGGACAGATACGCAGTATTTT.

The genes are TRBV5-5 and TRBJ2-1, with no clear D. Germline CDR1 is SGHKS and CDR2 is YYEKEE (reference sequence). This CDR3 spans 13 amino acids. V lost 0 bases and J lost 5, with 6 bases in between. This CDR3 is CASSLGLNNEQFF. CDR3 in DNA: TGTGCCAGCAGCTTGGGGTTAAACAATGAGCAGTTCTTC.

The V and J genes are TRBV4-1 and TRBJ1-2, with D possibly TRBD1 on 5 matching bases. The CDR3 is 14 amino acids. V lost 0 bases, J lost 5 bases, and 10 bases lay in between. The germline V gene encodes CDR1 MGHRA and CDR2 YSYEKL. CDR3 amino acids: CASSQDGDAYGYTF. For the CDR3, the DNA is TGCGCCAGCAGCCAAGACGGGGACGCTTATGGCTACACCTTC.

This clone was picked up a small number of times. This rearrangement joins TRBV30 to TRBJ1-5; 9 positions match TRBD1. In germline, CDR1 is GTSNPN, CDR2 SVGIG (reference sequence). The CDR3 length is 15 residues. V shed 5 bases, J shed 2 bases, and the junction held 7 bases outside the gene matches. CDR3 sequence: CAWGVGQGRNQPQHF. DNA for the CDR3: TGTGCCTGGGGGGTGGGACAGGGCCGCAATCAGCCCCAGCATTTT.

As DNA, the CDR3 is TGTGCCAGCACCGTACAGCTGTACACCGGGGAGCTGTTTTTT. This codes for CASTVQLYTGELFF. The chain joins TRBV6-4 to TRBJ2-2; unclear D gene. The CDR3 has 14 amino acids. The V and J ends lost 7 bases and 3 bases respectively, with 12 bases between them. Looked up from germline, CDR1 is MRHNA and CDR2 is SNTAGT.

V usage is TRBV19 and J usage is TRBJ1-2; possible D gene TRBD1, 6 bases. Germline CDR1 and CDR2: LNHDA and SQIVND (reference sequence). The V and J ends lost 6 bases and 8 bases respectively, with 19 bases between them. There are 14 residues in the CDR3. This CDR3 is CASSPQGMPGGYTF. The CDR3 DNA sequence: TGTGCCAGTAGCCCACAGGGTATGCCGGGGGGCTACACCTTC.

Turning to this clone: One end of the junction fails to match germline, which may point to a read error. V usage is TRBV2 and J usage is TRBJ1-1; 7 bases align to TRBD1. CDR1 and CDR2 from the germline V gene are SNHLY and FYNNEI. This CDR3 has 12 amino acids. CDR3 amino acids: CASSDIIEGQTF. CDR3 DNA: TGTGCCAGCAGTGATATCATCGAGGGACAGACATTT.

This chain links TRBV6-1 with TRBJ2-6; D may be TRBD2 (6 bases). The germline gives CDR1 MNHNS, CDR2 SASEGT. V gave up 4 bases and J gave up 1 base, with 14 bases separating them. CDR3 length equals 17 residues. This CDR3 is CASSGGTAGSGANVLTF. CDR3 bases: TGTGCCAGCAGTGGCGGGACGGCCGGGTCTGGGGCCAACGTCCTGACTTTC.

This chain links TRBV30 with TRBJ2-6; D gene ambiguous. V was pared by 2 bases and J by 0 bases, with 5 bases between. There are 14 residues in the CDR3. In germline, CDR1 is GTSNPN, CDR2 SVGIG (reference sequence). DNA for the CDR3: TGTGCCTGGAGTTTTTCCTCTGGGGCCAACGTCCTGACTTTC. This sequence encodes CAWSFSSGANVLTF.

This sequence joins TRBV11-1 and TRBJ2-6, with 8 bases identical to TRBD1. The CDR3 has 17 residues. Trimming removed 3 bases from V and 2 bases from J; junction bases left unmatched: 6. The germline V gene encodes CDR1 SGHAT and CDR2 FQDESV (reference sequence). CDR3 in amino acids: CASSFLGQGTGANVLTF. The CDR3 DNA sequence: TGTGCCAGCAGCTTTCTCGGACAGGGTACTGGGGCCAACGTCCTGACTTTC.

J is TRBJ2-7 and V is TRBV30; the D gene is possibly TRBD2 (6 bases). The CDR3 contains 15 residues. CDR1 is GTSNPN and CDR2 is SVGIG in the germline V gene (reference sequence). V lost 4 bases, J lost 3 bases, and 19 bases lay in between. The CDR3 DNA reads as TGTGCCTGGACCCCACTAGCAAGCTTTATCTACGAGCAGTACTTC. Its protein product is CAWTPLASFIYEQYF.

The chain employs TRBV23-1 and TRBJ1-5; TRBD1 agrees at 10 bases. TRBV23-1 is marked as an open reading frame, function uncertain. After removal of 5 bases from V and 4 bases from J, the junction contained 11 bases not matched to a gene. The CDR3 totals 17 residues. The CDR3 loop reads CASSRNRDRGGNQPQHF. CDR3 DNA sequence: TGCGCCAGCAGTAGAAACCGGGACAGGGGAGGGAATCAGCCCCAGCATTTT.

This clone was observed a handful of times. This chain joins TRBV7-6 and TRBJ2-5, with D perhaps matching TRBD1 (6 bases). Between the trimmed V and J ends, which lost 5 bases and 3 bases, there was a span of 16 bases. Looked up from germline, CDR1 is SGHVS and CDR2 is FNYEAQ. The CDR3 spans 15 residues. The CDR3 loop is CASSPRRGQKETQYF. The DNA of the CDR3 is TGTGCCAGCAGCCCCCGACGAGGACAGAAAGAGACCCAGTACTTC.

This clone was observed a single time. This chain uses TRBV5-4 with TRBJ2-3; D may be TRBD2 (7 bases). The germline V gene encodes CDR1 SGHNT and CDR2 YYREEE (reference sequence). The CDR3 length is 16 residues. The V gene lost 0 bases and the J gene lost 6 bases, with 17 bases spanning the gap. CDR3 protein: CASSLVRGGAGDTQYF. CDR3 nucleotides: TGTGCCAGCAGCTTGGTGCGAGGGGGGGCAGGGGATACGCAGTATTTT.

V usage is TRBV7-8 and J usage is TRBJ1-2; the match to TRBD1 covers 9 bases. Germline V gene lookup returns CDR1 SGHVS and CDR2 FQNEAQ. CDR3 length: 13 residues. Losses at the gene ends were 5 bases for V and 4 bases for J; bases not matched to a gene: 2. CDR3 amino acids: CASSAGQGYGYTF. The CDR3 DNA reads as TGTGCCAGCAGCGCGGGACAGGGCTATGGCTACACCTTC.

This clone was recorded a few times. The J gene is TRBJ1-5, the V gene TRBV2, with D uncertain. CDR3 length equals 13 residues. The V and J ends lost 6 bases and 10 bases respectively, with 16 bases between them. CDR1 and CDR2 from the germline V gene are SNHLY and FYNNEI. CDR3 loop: CASSSIGSDPQHF. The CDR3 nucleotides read TGTGCCAGCAGCTCGATCGGCTCGGATCCCCAGCATTTT.

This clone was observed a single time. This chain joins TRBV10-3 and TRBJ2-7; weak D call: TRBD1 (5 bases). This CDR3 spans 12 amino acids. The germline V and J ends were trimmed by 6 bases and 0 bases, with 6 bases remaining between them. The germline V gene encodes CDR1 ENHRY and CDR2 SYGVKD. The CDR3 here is CAIRGPSYEQYF. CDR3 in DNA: TGTGCCATCAGGGGGCCCTCCTACGAGCAGTACTTC.

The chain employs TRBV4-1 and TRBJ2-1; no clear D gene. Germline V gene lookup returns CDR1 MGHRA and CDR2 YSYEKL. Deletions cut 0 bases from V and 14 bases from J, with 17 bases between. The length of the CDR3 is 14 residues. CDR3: CASSQERSVRVEFF. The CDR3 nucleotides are TGCGCCAGCAGCCAAGAGAGAAGTGTGAGAGTGGAGTTCTTC.

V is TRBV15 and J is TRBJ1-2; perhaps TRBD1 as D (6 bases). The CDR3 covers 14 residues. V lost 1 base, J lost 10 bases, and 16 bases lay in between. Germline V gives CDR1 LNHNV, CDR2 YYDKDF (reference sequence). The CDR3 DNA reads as TGTGCCACCAGCAGAGGGGGGAGGACAGCCGTCTACACCTTC. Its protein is CATSRGGRTAVYTF.

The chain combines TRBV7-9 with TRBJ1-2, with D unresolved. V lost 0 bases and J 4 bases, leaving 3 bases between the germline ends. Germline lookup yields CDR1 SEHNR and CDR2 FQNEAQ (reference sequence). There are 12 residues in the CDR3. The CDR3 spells CASSLASYGYTF. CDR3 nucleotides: TGTGCCAGCAGCTTAGCCAGCTATGGCTACACCTTC.

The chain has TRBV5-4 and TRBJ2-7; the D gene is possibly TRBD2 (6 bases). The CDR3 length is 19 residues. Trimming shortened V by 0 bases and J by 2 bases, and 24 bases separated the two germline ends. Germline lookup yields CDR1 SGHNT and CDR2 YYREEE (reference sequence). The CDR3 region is CASSLGRQNRGKATYEQYF. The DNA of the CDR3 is TGTGCCAGCAGCTTGGGCCGACAAAACCGCGGGAAGGCGACCTACGAGCAGTACTTC. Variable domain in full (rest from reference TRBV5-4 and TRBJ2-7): ETGVTQSPTHLIKTRGQQVTLRCSSQSGHNTVSWYQQALGQGPQFIFQYYREEENGRGNFPPRFSGLQFPNYSSELNVNALELDDSALYLCASSLGRQNRGKATYEQYFGPGTRLTVT.

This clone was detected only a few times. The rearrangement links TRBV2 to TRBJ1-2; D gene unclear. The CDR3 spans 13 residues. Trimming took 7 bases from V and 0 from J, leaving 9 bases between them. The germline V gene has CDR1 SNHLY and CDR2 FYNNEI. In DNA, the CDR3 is TGTGCCAGCAATGCCAGAGCTAACTATGGCTACACCTTC. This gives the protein CASNARANYGYTF. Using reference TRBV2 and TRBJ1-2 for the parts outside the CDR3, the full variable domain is EPEVTQTPSHQVTQMGQEVILRCVPISNHLYFYWYRQILGQKVEFLVSFYNNEISEKSEIFDDQFSVERPDGSNFTLKIRSTKLEDSAMYFCASNARANYGYTFGSGTRLTVV.

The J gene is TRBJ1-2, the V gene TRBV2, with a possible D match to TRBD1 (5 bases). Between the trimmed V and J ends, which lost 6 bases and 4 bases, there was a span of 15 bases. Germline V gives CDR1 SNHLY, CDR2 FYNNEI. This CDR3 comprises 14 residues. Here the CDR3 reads CASSRAAGGYGYTF. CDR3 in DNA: TGTGCCAGCAGCAGGGCAGCCGGGGGCTATGGCTACACCTTC.

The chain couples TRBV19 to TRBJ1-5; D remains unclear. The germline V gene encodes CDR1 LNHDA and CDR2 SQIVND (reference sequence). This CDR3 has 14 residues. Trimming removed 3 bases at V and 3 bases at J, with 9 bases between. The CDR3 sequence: CASSIRSYNQPQHF. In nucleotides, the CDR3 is TGTGCCAGTAGTATTCGGAGCTACAATCAGCCCCAGCATTTT.

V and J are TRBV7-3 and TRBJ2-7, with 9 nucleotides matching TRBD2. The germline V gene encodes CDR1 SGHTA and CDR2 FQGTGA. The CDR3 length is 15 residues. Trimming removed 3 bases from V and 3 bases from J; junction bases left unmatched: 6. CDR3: CASSLGPSGVYEQYF. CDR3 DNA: TGTGCCAGCAGCTTGGGCCCTAGCGGGGTCTACGAGCAGTACTTC.